Described below is a single TCR beta chain sequence and its context. The trim removed 3 bases at V and 2 bases at J, leaving 6 bases unmatched. The CDR3 has 15 amino acids. Germline CDR1 reads SGHRS; CDR2 reads YFSETQ. The protocol was immunoSEQ multiplex PCR, while the TCRdb copy is restricted to in-frame clones and leaves out a portion. The top ten clones hold 0.89% of a sample with roughly 61,000 clones, just under 90% of them seen once. The data belong to a study of T cell changes during pregnancy in multiple sclerosis. The chain uses TRBV5-1 and TRBJ1-1, with 8 bases matching TRBD1. This material consisted of peripheral blood, taken in the first trimester of pregnancy. The source is a female donor in good health, enrolled as a control in a pregnancy study. The CDR3: CASSSGQGINTEAFF. In nucleotides, the CDR3 is TGCGCCAGCAGCTCCGGACAGGGAATAAACACTGAAGCTTTCTTT.